This T cell receptor beta chain was sequenced during a study of blood T cells in healthy people across ages. As to this clonotype: This may be a read error, as it is one base from a much larger clone.

The CDR3 sequence is 13 residues long. CDR1 and CDR2 from the germline V gene are SGHTA and FQGNSA. The germline V and J ends were trimmed by 5 bases and 4 bases, with 11 bases remaining between them. Alongside a J-beta primer mix, a sample-barcoded 5' primer served in a second PCR lasting about 7 to 12 cycles. TCRdb re-called the 5' RACE reads through MiXCR, storing one row per CDR3 protein. The repertoire holds 850,000 to 1,100,000 distinct CDR3 sequences, with roughly two fifths as singletons. V and J are TRBV7-2 and TRBJ1-2, with a weak D call TRBD1 (5 bases). This TCR was sampled from a man younger than 35 in good health. Sequencing used blood. The CDR3 sequence is CASSVGDSYGYTF. The CDR3 DNA sequence: TGTGCCAGCAGCGTAGGAGACAGCTATGGCTACACCTTC.